Given below is one T cell receptor beta chain in context. Its antigen specificity is not known. The input lacks base qualities; no much larger clone sits a single base away. To prepare the library, the immunoSEQ multiplex PCR assay was applied. The source is immuneACCESS, and TCRdb retained only in-frame sequences with V and J called. Part of the clones is not carried over; for the studies checked, unresolved V genes explain less than half of this, and the remainder is unexplained. The sample data list 85,000 to 100,000 clones, and 80% to 95% of these were observed just once. The ten largest clonotypes hold roughly 1.4% of the sample. The data stem from a study of T cell changes during pregnancy in multiple sclerosis (dated by TCRdb to about 2019). Regarding the research as a whole: The study examined how the T cell repertoire changed over the course of pregnancy in women with multiple sclerosis.

The source is a female donor with multiple sclerosis, enrolled in a pregnancy study. The input for sequencing was peripheral blood, taken in the first trimester of pregnancy.

The CDR3 reads as follows: CASSPSVANEQFF. The DNA is TGTGCCAGCAGCCCCTCGGTAGCGAATGAGCAGTTCTTC. Recombination linked TRBV7-7 to TRBJ2-1; the D gene is possibly TRBD2, with 5 bases matching. The CDR3 starts with the cysteine, ends with the phenylalanine, and has 13 residues. Just the 39-base CDR3 DNA is kept, in frame starting at base 1. Relative to germline, V is 5 bases shorter and J is 7 bases shorter, with 12 bases between their ends. Taken from the germline V gene (reference sequence), the CDR1 and CDR2 loops are SSHAT and FNYEAQ.